The 30 T cell receptor beta chains given below trace back to one sample, sequenced in a study of T cells in women clearing cervical HPV infection. The data were produced by immunoSEQ multiplex PCR, yet TCRdb's version contains in-frame clones alone and is incomplete. The sample holds around 35,000 clones. The sequenced material came from blood buffy coat. These receptor sequences come from a woman between 18 and 70 years old with a cervical HPV16 infection that either progressed to CIN3+ or cleared (not recorded which).

Remarks on this clone: The CDR3 end lies 3 residues beyond the end of the read and is filled in from the germline J gene. The V and J genes are TRBV19 and TRBJ1-6; 11 bases are shared with TRBD1. The CDR3 runs to 14 residues. Per the germline V gene, CDR1 is LNHDA and CDR2 is SQIVND (reference sequence). Trimming removed 7 bases from V and 8 bases from J; junction bases left unmatched: 4. Here the CDR3 reads CASKRTGGDSPLHF. Incomplete CDR3 DNA: TGTGCCAGTAAACGGACAGGGGGCGATTCACCC.

Worth noting for this clone: The read stops 3 residues short of the end of the CDR3; the missing end is completed from the germline J gene. The V gene is TRBV5-1, the J gene TRBJ2-3; 7 bases line up with TRBD1. The CDR3 has 13 residues. Germline values: CDR1 SGHRS, CDR2 YFSETQ. With V trimmed by 4 bases and J by 6 bases, 5 bases remained unmatched. CDR3 loop: CASSVNRGDTQYF. The sequenced part of the CDR3 DNA is TGCGCCAGCAGCGTCAACAGGGGTGATACG.

Comment on this clone: Read coverage stops 3 residues before the CDR3 terminus; the germline J gene supplies the remainder. The chain carries TRBV7-8 and TRBJ1-1; D ambiguous. Germline loops: CDR1 SGHVS, CDR2 FQNEAQ. The CDR3 has 14 residues. The V and J ends lost 5 bases and 0 bases respectively, with 10 bases between them. The DNA read from the CDR3 is TGTGCCAGCAGCCCAGCGCTGATGAACACTGAA. Protein sequence: CASSPALMNTE. Given in full, the CDR3 is CASSPALMNTEAFF.

On this clone itself: Read data end 3 residues before the CDR3 end; the end is taken from the germline J gene. The J gene is TRBJ1-1, the V gene TRBV5-1, with D unresolved. V was clipped by 2 bases and J by 3 bases, with 5 bases between them. Germline assignment: CDR1 SGHRS and CDR2 YFSETQ. The CDR3 sequence is 12 residues long. The sequenced part of the CDR3 DNA is TGCGCCAGCAGCTTAAGGGACACTGAA. Amino acids: CASSLRDTE. The full-length CDR3 reads as CASSLRDTEAFF.

On this clone itself: The CDR3 is cut off 3 residues early in the read; its end comes from the germline J gene. V is TRBV20-1 and J is TRBJ2-4; D is unresolved. V was trimmed by 6 bases and J by 7 bases, leaving 10 bases between them. CDR1 and CDR2 from the germline V gene are DFQATT and SNEGSKA (reference sequence). The CDR3 spans 11 residues. CDR3 DNA (partial): TGCAGTGCAGGGCCTGGTAACATT. Its protein product is CSAGPGNI. From start to end, the CDR3 is CSAGPGNIQYF.

Note on this clone: The read ends 3 residues early relative to the CDR3; the germline J gene fills the gap. This chain uses TRBV20-1 with TRBJ2-5, with D possibly TRBD1 on 5 matching bases. Trimming removed 8 bases from V and 4 bases from J, with 20 bases in between. The CDR3 spans 14 residues. From germline, CDR1 is DFQATT and CDR2 SNEGSKA (reference sequence). Incomplete CDR3 DNA: TGCAGTACCACTGCATCAGGGATTCCAGAGACC. This encodes CSTTASGIPET. The entire CDR3 sequence reads CSTTASGIPETQYF.

As to this clone: The observed sequence ends 3 residues before the CDR3 terminus, with the missing tail filled in from the germline J gene. V is TRBV6-1 and J is TRBJ2-4; D perhaps matches TRBD1 (7 bases). Germline lookup yields CDR1 MNHNS and CDR2 SASEGT. There are 14 residues in the CDR3. CDR3 DNA, as far as it was read: TGTGCCAGCAGTGCACAGGGGTCGGACTATGGT. Amino acids: CASSAQGSDYG. The entire CDR3 reads CASSAQGSDYGQYF.

Remarks on this clone: The CDR3 end falls 3 residues outside the read, so it is completed with the germline J gene. V usage is TRBV2 and J usage is TRBJ2-5, with no clear D. V was shortened by 6 bases and J by 4 bases, with 6 bases between the two germline ends. CDR1 SNHLY and CDR2 FYNNEI come from the germline V gene. This CDR3 is built from 11 residues. Partial CDR3 DNA: TGTGCCAGCAGACAGATAGAGACC. It specifies CASRQIET. From start to end, the CDR3 is CASRQIETQYF.

A remark on this clone: The CDR3 end falls 3 residues outside the read, so it is completed with the germline J gene. The rearrangement uses TRBV5-1 and TRBJ2-3; 14 positions match TRBD2. CDR1 is SGHRS, CDR2 YFSETQ, per germline. V dropped 2 bases and J dropped 2; count of bases not matched to a gene: 13. The CDR3 loop spans 20 amino acids. The covered CDR3 bases are TGCGCCAGCAGCTTTGCGGGACTAGCGGGGGCTTCGATCCCCACAGATACG. Its protein is CASSFAGLAGASIPTDT. The full CDR3 sequence reads CASSFAGLAGASIPTDTQYF. The complete variable domain, with remaining parts taken from reference TRBV5-1 and TRBJ2-3, reads KAGVTQTPRYLIKTRGQQVTLSCSPISGHRSVSWYQQTPGQGLQFLFEYFSETQRNKGNFPGRFSGRQFSNSRSEMNVSTLELGDSALYLCASSFAGLAGASIPTDTQYFGPGTRLTVL.

Note on this clone: The read stops 3 residues short of the end of the CDR3; the missing end is completed from the germline J gene. This chain uses TRBV29-1 with TRBJ1-1; no firm D call. Germline CDR1 and CDR2: SQVTM and ANQGSEA. V dropped 1 base and J dropped 7 bases, with 7 bases sitting between them. The CDR3 runs 11 residues. The DNA read from the CDR3 is TGCAGCGTTGAAGTCACAGTTGAA. Protein sequence: CSVEVTVE. The CDR3 reads in full as CSVEVTVEAFF.

A remark on this clone: The read halts 3 residues ahead of the CDR3 end, with the missing end drawn from the germline J gene. The chain carries TRBV20-1 and TRBJ2-1, with 8 bases identical to TRBD2. After removal of 3 bases from V and 4 bases from J, the junction contained 5 bases not matched to a gene. The CDR3 is made up of 14 amino acids. Germline V gives CDR1 DFQATT, CDR2 SNEGSKA (reference sequence). The CDR3 bases that were read are TGCAGTGCTAGGGTCCTAGCGGGTTACAATGAG. It translates to CSARVLAGYNE. Given in full, the CDR3 is CSARVLAGYNEQFF.

A note on this clone: The DNA ends 3 residues before the CDR3 does, and the rest of the CDR3 is filled in from the germline J gene. This chain connects TRBV10-3 to TRBJ2-5, with 8 bases fitting TRBD1. The germline CDR1 and CDR2 sequences are ENHRY and SYGVKD. V was clipped by 2 bases and J by 5 bases; unmatched bases: 4. The CDR3 contains 14 residues. The covered CDR3 bases are TGTGCCATCAGTGAGGGCAGGGGGCTGGAGACC. It yields the protein CAISEGRGLET. The entire CDR3 reads CAISEGRGLETQYF.

On this clone itself: The CDR3 goes on 3 residues after the read ends, and that part is filled in from the germline J gene. The chain uses TRBV5-1 and TRBJ2-7; possible D gene TRBD2, 6 bases. Looked up from germline, CDR1 is SGHRS and CDR2 is YFSETQ. This CDR3 has 13 amino acids. V was pared by 5 bases and J by 4 bases, with 13 bases between. CDR3 DNA, as far as it was read: TGCGCCAGCAGTGGCGGGGTTAGGTACGAG. It encodes CASSGGVRYE. The full CDR3 protein is CASSGGVRYEQYF.

Remarks on this clone: The CDR3 goes on 3 residues after the read ends, and that part is filled in from the germline J gene. The rearrangement uses TRBV20-1 and TRBJ2-2, with TRBD1 matching 9 bases. V lost 5 bases and J lost 7; bases outside the gene matches: 8. The V gene's germline CDR1 is DFQATT and CDR2 SNEGSKA (reference sequence). The length of the CDR3 is 14 residues. This chain's CDR3 is CSAGTGSGVGELFF. CDR3 bases read: TGCAGTGCTGGGACAGGGTCCGGGGTCGGGGAG.

In the case of this clone: The read halts 3 residues ahead of the CDR3 end, with the missing end drawn from the germline J gene. The chain is built from TRBV18 and TRBJ1-4; D gene uncertain. The CDR3 runs to 15 residues. Germline CDR1 is KGHSH and CDR2 is LQKENI. V was cut by 3 bases and J by 7 bases, with 15 bases left in between. This CDR3 is CASSPANSPTEKLFF. The covered CDR3 bases are TGTGCCAGCTCACCCGCGAACAGTCCAACTGAAAAA.

A note on this clone: The sequenced fragment ends 3 residues before the CDR3 boundary, so the rest is inferred from the germline J gene. This chain joins TRBV2 and TRBJ1-1, with 7 bases aligning to TRBD1. The length of the CDR3 is 14 residues. The germline V gene has CDR1 SNHLY and CDR2 FYNNEI. J was trimmed by 0 bases and V by 8 bases; bases with no gene match: 6. Partial CDR3 DNA: TGTGCCAGCTACCTTGACAGGGTGAACACTGAA. Its protein is CASYLDRVNTE. The full CDR3 reads CASYLDRVNTEAFF.

Comment on this clone: The read gets to within 3 residues of the CDR3 end, and the germline J gene fills in the rest. V is TRBV19 and J is TRBJ1-1; D is ambiguous. The CDR3 extends over 13 amino acids. CDR1 and CDR2 (germline): LNHDA, SQIVND (reference sequence). Here the CDR3 reads CASSIALAVEAFF. The CDR3 bases that were read are TGTGCCAGTAGTATCGCGTTGGCGGTAGAA. The complete variable domain, with remaining parts taken from reference TRBV19 and TRBJ1-1, reads DGGITQSPKYLFRKEGQNVTLSCEQNLNHDAMYWYRQDPGQGLRLIYYSQIVNDFQKGDIAEGYSVSREKKESFPLTVTSAQKNPTAFYLCASSIALAVEAFFGQGTRLTVV.

The CDR3: CSAQGYYTEAFF. The CDR3 DNA, read in part, is TGCAGTGCGCAGGGGTATTACACTGAA. The chain employs TRBV20-1 and TRBJ1-1, with a possible D match to TRBD1 (6 bases). The CDR3 goes on 3 residues after the read ends, and that part is filled in from the germline J gene. Germline values: CDR1 DFQATT, CDR2 SNEGSKA (reference sequence). Trimming left V 6 bases short and J 3 bases short, with 11 bases between. There are 12 residues in the CDR3.

As regards this clone: Read sequence stops 3 residues before the CDR3 end, and the germline J gene provides the missing end. V gene TRBV30 combines with J gene TRBJ1-3; D is ambiguous. Between the trimmed V and J ends, which lost 2 bases and 7 bases, there was a span of 9 bases. CDR3 length: 12 amino acids. Germline V lookup: CDR1 GTSNPN, CDR2 SVGIG (reference sequence). CDR3: CAWSPTRNTIYF. The part of the CDR3 DNA that was read is TGTGCCTGGAGTCCTACTCGGAACACC.

Turning to this clone: The read is 3 residues too short to cover the CDR3 end, so that end is filled in from the germline J gene. V is TRBV20-1 and J is TRBJ2-3; D unclear. From germline, CDR1 is DFQATT and CDR2 SNEGSKA (reference sequence). CDR3 size: 14 residues. CDR3: CSAQRSTHGETQYF. CDR3 DNA (partial): TGCAGTGCGCAGAGGTCGACTCATGGAGAGACG.

To note about this clone: The missing CDR3 end, 3 residues past where the read stops, is filled in from the germline J gene. The V gene is TRBV2, the J gene TRBJ2-2; 8 bases are shared with TRBD1. V was clipped by 11 bases and J by 2 bases; unmatched bases: 10. The CDR3 contains 15 residues. Germline values: CDR1 SNHLY, CDR2 FYNNEI. The part of the CDR3 DNA that was read is TGTGCCTCTTTGGAAACAGGGGGTAACACCGGGGAG. Translating it yields CASLETGGNTGE. The entire CDR3 sequence reads CASLETGGNTGELFF.

As regards this clone: The sequenced fragment ends 3 residues before the CDR3 boundary, so the rest is inferred from the germline J gene. The rearrangement uses TRBV7-9 and TRBJ2-3, with a tentative D call TRBD1 (5 bases). CDR1 is SEHNR, CDR2 FQNEAQ, per germline (reference sequence). Trimming left V 5 bases short and J 0 bases short, with 9 bases between. CDR3 length: 14 residues. The CDR3 loop reads CASSPGHSTDTQYF. The CDR3 DNA, read in part, is TGTGCCAGCAGCCCCGGACATAGCACAGATACG.

The DNA read from the CDR3 is TGTGCCAGCAGCGTAGATCCTAGCAGGAGCCGCGGCAATGAG. Amino acid sequence: CASSVDPSRSRGNE. The whole CDR3 is CASSVDPSRSRGNEQFF. The chain links TRBV9 to TRBJ2-1; weak D call: TRBD2 (5 bases). The sequenced fragment ends 3 residues before the CDR3 boundary, so the rest is inferred from the germline J gene. The ends were cut back, 0 bases at V and 6 bases at J, with 19 bases in the middle. The CDR3 runs 17 residues. Germline lookup yields CDR1 SGDLS and CDR2 YYNGEE. Complete variable domain (other parts from reference TRBV9 and TRBJ2-1): DSGVTQTPKHLITATGQRVTLRCSPRSGDLSVYWYQQSLDQGLQFLIQYYNGEERAKGNILERFSAQQFPDLHSELNLSSLELGDSALYFCASSVDPSRSRGNEQFFGPGTRLTVL.

Remarks on this clone: The read terminates 3 residues before the CDR3 end, so the remaining end is supplied by the germline J gene. V gene TRBV7-3 combines with J gene TRBJ2-2; TRBD1 or TRBD2 may be the D gene (5 bases each). The CDR3 length is 15 residues. V lost 2 bases, J lost 4 bases, and 11 bases lay in between. The germline V gene has CDR1 SGHTA and CDR2 FQGTGA. This chain's CDR3 is CASSLAQRGTGELFF. Incomplete CDR3 DNA: TGTGCCAGCAGCTTAGCCCAGAGGGGCACCGGGGAG.

CDR3 DNA (partial): TGTGCCAGCCGTGCAACTAATGAAAAA. It yields the protein CASRATNEK. Given in full, the CDR3 is CASRATNEKLFF. The chain links TRBV28 to TRBJ1-4; no definite D call. The read ends 3 residues before the CDR3 terminus; that terminus is restored from the germline J gene. CDR1 and CDR2 from the germline V gene are MDHEN and SYDVKM. This CDR3 has 12 residues. V lost 8 bases, J lost 0 bases, and 4 bases lay in between.

A word on this clone: Sequencing ends 3 residues short of the CDR3 end; the germline J gene provides the rest. The chain links TRBV2 to TRBJ2-1; TRBD1 agrees at 8 bases. V shed 5 bases, J shed 4 bases, and the junction held 7 bases outside the gene matches. Germline CDR1 is SNHLY and CDR2 is FYNNEI. The CDR3 is 15 residues long. CDR3 loop: CASSFQGARYNEQFF. The covered CDR3 bases are TGTGCCAGCAGTTTTCAGGGGGCGCGGTACAATGAG.

As for this clone: Read sequence stops 3 residues before the CDR3 end, and the germline J gene provides the missing end. The chain uses TRBV4-2 and TRBJ2-2; 9 nucleotides align to TRBD2. The CDR3 sequence is 19 residues long. CDR1 and CDR2 from the germline V gene are LGHNA and YNFKEQ. The trim removed 0 bases at V and 0 bases at J, leaving 8 bases unmatched. The CDR3 bases that were read are TGTGCCAGCAGCCAAGAAACTAGCGGGTGGGTCGCGAACACCGGGGAG. Its translation: CASSQETSGWVANTGE. The whole CDR3 region reads CASSQETSGWVANTGELFF.

Note on this clone: The read terminates 3 residues ahead of where the CDR3 ends, so the germline J gene completes it. This chain uses TRBV14 with TRBJ1-1; D remains ambiguous. This CDR3 region has 12 residues. The germline V gene has CDR1 SGHDN and CDR2 FVKESK. The CDR3 is CASSQASAGAFF. CDR3 bases read: TGTGCCAGCAGCCAAGCCAGTGCCGGG.

As to this clone: The missing CDR3 end, 3 residues past where the read stops, is filled in from the germline J gene. The chain is built from TRBV5-1 and TRBJ2-5, with 8 bases identical to TRBD1. CDR1 and CDR2 (germline): SGHRS, YFSETQ. The J segment lost 5 bases and the V segment lost 0 bases, leaving 6 bases of the junction unmatched. This CDR3 is 15 amino acids long. The covered CDR3 bases are TGCGCCAGCAGCTTGGAAGGACAGGGAGAGGAGACC. Protein: CASSLEGQGEET. The complete CDR3 protein is CASSLEGQGEETQYF.

To note about this clone: The read terminates 3 residues ahead of where the CDR3 ends, so the germline J gene completes it. V is TRBV5-1 and J is TRBJ2-3; no clear D. V lost 2 bases to trimming and J lost 6 bases, with 10 bases between them. This CDR3 has 13 amino acids. CDR1 SGHRS and CDR2 YFSETQ come from the germline V gene. The sequenced part of the CDR3 DNA is TGCGCCAGCAGCTTTCCAGAGGCCGATACG. Its protein product is CASSFPEADT. The full-length CDR3 reads as CASSFPEADTQYF.